These 17 T cell receptor beta chains were all obtained from the same sample, sequenced in a study of blood T cell repertoires in COVID-19 (dated by TCRdb to 2018 to 2020). The protocol used for the library was the immunoSEQ multiplex PCR assay. TCRdb took this table from immuneACCESS and kept in-frame rearrangements with V and J called. Such tables lack part of the clones; where checked against another copy, unresolved V genes explain under half of the gap, and the rest is unexplained. The sample yields tens of thousands of clones; roughly 72% were counted once. Around 7% of the sample is in the top ten clones. The source material was peripheral blood. These receptors were taken from a man between 65 and 80 years old with acute or convalescent COVID-19.

The count of this clone is one. This chain connects TRBV7-9 to TRBJ1-2; no clear D. This CDR3 has 14 residues. V gave up 5 bases and J gave up 10 bases, with 20 bases separating them. Germline assignment: CDR1 SEHNR and CDR2 FQNEAQ (reference sequence). The CDR3 protein is CASSPVSSLTPYTF. In DNA, the CDR3 is TGTGCCAGCAGCCCCGTTAGCAGTCTGACCCCCTACACCTTC.

The V gene is TRBV2, the J gene TRBJ1-2; tentatively, D is TRBD1 (5 bases). This CDR3 has 13 amino acids. Trimming stripped 8 bases from V and 5 bases from J, with 15 bases between. The germline V gene has CDR1 SNHLY and CDR2 FYNNEI. Here the CDR3 reads CASLSGGGYGYTF. The DNA for the CDR3 is TGTGCCAGCCTATCCGGCGGGGGGTATGGCTACACCTTC.

This chain links TRBV5-6 with TRBJ2-7; 10 bases are shared with TRBD2. V gave up 0 bases and J gave up 5 bases; unmatched junction bases: 5. CDR3 length: 15 residues. Looked up from germline, CDR1 is SGHDT and CDR2 is YYEEEE. The CDR3, as DNA: TGTGCCAGCAGCTTGGGGCTAGCGGGAGCCAACGAGCAGTACTTC. Translated: CASSLGLAGANEQYF.

V gene TRBV18 combines with J gene TRBJ1-1; tentatively, D is TRBD1 (6 bases). Per germline, CDR1 KGHSH and CDR2 LQKENI. The CDR3 spans 15 residues. Trimming stripped 0 bases from V and 1 base from J, with 9 bases between. This chain's CDR3 is CASSPPHRANTEAFF. As DNA, the CDR3 is TGTGCCAGCTCACCACCGCACAGGGCGAACACTGAAGCTTTCTTT.

The V call is TRBV7-2, the J call TRBJ1-2; 10 positions match TRBD1. Germline CDR1 reads SGHTA; CDR2 reads FQGNSA. This CDR3 has 16 amino acids. V lost 4 bases to trimming and J lost 3 bases; unmatched junction nucleotides: 8. CDR3 loop: CASSSIGQGGDYGYTF. The CDR3 DNA sequence: TGTGCCAGCAGCTCCATCGGACAGGGGGGGGACTATGGCTACACCTTC.

In its sample, this clone was seen a few times. The chain carries TRBV6-5 and TRBJ1-1; D gene unclear. This CDR3 has 14 residues. The germline V and J ends were trimmed by 6 bases and 1 base, with 12 bases remaining between them. Germline-derived CDR1 and CDR2 are MNHEY and SVGAGI. The CDR3: CASSRHTRNTEAFF. In nucleotides, the CDR3 is TGTGCCAGCAGCCGACACACCCGGAACACTGAAGCTTTCTTT.

The genes are TRBV4-1 and TRBJ1-2, with 7 bases lining up with TRBD1. Germline trimming cut 3 bases from V and 3 bases from J; bases unmatched to any gene: 4. CDR1 and CDR2 (germline): MGHRA, YSYEKL. The CDR3 length is 14 residues. The CDR3 reads CASSQETGHYGYTF. CDR3 DNA sequence: TGCGCCAGCAGCCAGGAGACAGGGCACTATGGCTACACCTTC.

This chain joins TRBV3-1 (or the pseudogene TRBV3-2) and TRBJ1-1; no definite D call. Germline V gives CDR1 LGHDT, CDR2 YNNKEL (reference sequence). The CDR3 is 13 amino acids. Trimming removed 2 bases at V and 1 base at J, with 5 bases between. The CDR3 DNA reads as TGTGCCAGCAGCCAAATTCAGAACACTGAAGCTTTCTTT. It yields the protein CASSQIQNTEAFF.

The chain combines TRBV27 with TRBJ1-2; TRBD1 matches at 10 bases. The germline gives CDR1 MNHEY, CDR2 SMNVEV (reference sequence). The CDR3 runs 15 residues. J gave up 4 bases and V 5 bases, and 7 bases lay outside the gene matches. CDR3 in DNA: TGTGCCAGCAGTATAAGAAGACAGGGGGCCTATGGCTACACCTTC. Its protein is CASSIRRQGAYGYTF.

CDR3 DNA: TGTGCCAGCAGTGAAGCTCCGGTATTGAGCACAGATACGCAGTATTTT. Its protein product is CASSEAPVLSTDTQYF. This rearrangement joins TRBV6-1 to TRBJ2-3; D remains unclear. V was shortened by 0 bases and J by 0 bases, with 10 bases between the two germline ends. The germline gives CDR1 MNHNS, CDR2 SASEGT. CDR3 size: 16 residues.

The genes are TRBV28 and TRBJ1-2; a weak D match, TRBD1 (5 bases). The CDR3 sequence is 16 residues long. Trimming removed 8 bases from V and 6 bases from J, with 25 bases in between. CDR1 MDHEN and CDR2 SYDVKM come from the germline V gene. CDR3 bases: TGTGCCAGCGTTGCCAGCATACCCGGGGGAGAGAATGGCTACACCTTC. Translation: CASVASIPGGENGYTF.

The CDR3 reads CASSWRGGIRDYGYTF. The CDR3 DNA reads TGTGCCAGTTCCTGGCGAGGGGGAATTCGGGACTATGGCTACACCTTC. The chain recombines TRBV28 with TRBJ1-2; a weak D match, TRBD1 (6 bases). This CDR3 contains 16 residues. CDR1 and CDR2 from the germline V gene are MDHEN and SYDVKM. The V and J ends lost 9 bases and 3 bases respectively, with 23 bases between them.

V and J are TRBV6-5 and TRBJ1-5; D is unclear. V lost 10 bases and J lost 7, with 23 bases in between. CDR3 length: 15 amino acids. CDR1 and CDR2 from the germline V gene are MNHEY and SVGAGI. CDR3 region: CATSESRGGRQPQHF. Here the CDR3 DNA reads TGTGCCACCTCAGAATCCCGGGGAGGGAGGCAGCCCCAGCATTTT.

The CDR3: CASRDSTTKQYF. Written as DNA, the CDR3 is TGTGCCAGCCGGGACTCCACTACGAAGCAGTACTTC. The rearrangement links TRBV28 to TRBJ2-7, with D possibly matching TRBD2 (6 bases). The germline V gene has CDR1 MDHEN and CDR2 SYDVKM. V was trimmed by 8 bases and J by 8 bases, leaving 16 bases between them. The CDR3 has 12 residues.

V gene TRBV25-1 combines with J gene TRBJ2-3, with 10 positions matching TRBD2. The germline gives CDR1 MGHDK, CDR2 SYGVNS. Trimming took 4 bases from V and 1 from J; bases not matched to a gene: 5. The CDR3 length is 16 residues. CDR3 DNA: TGTGCCAGCAGTGGATCCGGGACTAGCGGCACAGATACGCAGTATTTT. Protein sequence: CASSGSGTSGTDTQYF. Full variable domain (missing parts from reference TRBV25-1 and TRBJ2-3): EADIYQTPRYLVIGTGKKITLECSQTMGHDKMYWYQQDPGMELHLIHYSYGVNSTEKGDLSSESTVSRIRTEHFPLTLESARPSHTSQYLCASSGSGTSGTDTQYFGPGTRLTVL.

This chain uses TRBV19 with TRBJ1-2; 11 nucleotides match TRBD1. The CDR3 contains 14 residues. With 4 bases clipped from V and 5 bases from J, the junction kept 3 bases outside the gene matches. The V gene's germline CDR1 is LNHDA and CDR2 SQIVND (reference sequence). The CDR3 coding sequence is TGTGCCAGTAGTAAGGGACAGGGGGAGTATGGCTACACCTTC. This translates into CASSKGQGEYGYTF.

The rearrangement links TRBV7-3 to TRBJ2-3; 9 positions match TRBD1. Unmatched junction bases numbered 12, after V lost 5 bases and J lost 0 bases. The germline gives CDR1 SGHTA, CDR2 FQGTGA. This CDR3 has 18 residues. Written as DNA, the CDR3 is TGTGCCAGCAGCCCGTCCACAGGGGGCGCTTATAGCACAGATACGCAGTATTTT. Residues: CASSPSTGGAYSTDTQYF. Full variable domain (remainder filled in from reference TRBV7-3 and TRBJ2-3): GAGVSQTPSNKVTEKGKYVELRCDPISGHTALYWYRQSLGQGPEFLIYFQGTGAADDSGLPNDRFFAVRPEGSVSTLKIQRTERGDSAVYLCASSPSTGGAYSTDTQYFGPGTRLTVL.